Included here is one T cell receptor (beta chain) sequence, with context. The data were obtained in a study of CD8 T cells in Susac syndrome. The length of the CDR3 is 14 residues. Germline V gene sequence: CDR1 SGHRS, CDR2 YFSETQ. After removal of 2 bases from V and 6 bases from J, the junction contained 2 bases not matched to a gene. While serving as controls, healthy donors were matched for age and sex. Reverse transcription used 0.5 to 1 ug RNA and random hexamers. TCRdb called the immunoSEQ multiplex PCR reads again in MiXCR, with one record for every CDR3 protein. The sample holds some 100,000 distinct CDR3 sequences; approximately 91% are singletons and the top ten take less than 0.15%.

The chain uses TRBV5-1 and TRBJ2-5; 12 bases line up with TRBD1. The sequence derives from a human donor in good health. Sequencing was carried out using CD4+ T cells from PBMCs. CDR3 coding DNA: TGCGCCAGCAGCTTAGGGACAGGGGGCCAGACCCAGTACTTC. It translates to CASSLGTGGQTQYF.